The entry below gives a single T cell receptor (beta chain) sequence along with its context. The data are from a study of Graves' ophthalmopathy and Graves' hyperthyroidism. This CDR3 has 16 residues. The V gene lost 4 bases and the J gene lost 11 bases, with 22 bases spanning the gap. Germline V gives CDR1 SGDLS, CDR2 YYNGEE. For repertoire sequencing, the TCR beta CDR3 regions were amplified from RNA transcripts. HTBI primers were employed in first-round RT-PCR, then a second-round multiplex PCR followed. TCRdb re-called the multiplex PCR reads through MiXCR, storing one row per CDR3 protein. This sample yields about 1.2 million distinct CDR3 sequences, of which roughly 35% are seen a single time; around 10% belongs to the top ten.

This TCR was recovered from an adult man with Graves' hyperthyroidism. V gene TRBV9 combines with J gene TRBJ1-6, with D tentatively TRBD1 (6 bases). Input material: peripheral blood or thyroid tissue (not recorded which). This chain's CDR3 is CASSQDLQGWGTPLHF. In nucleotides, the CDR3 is TGTGCCAGCAGCCAAGACCTACAGGGTTGGGGAACACCCCTCCACTTT.